The 12 T cell receptor beta chains below were found in one sample sequenced in a study of STAT3 mutations in large granular lymphocyte leukemia. Overall study results and limits: In T-cell large granular lymphocyte leukemia, about half of patients showed multiple immunodominant subclonotypes.

Their target antigens are unknown. Repertoires were generated with immunoSEQ multiplex PCR, while TCRdb's copy carries only in-frame clones and drops some. This sample carries some 27,000 clones, around three quarters of them seen once, and the ten largest clones take 30%. The sequencing input was peripheral blood mononuclear cells. Source of these receptors: a woman in her fifties or sixties with T-cell large granular lymphocyte leukemia. Some clones in this sample may be carry-over from other donors' samples.

The V gene is TRBV18, the J gene TRBJ1-1; D remains unclear. The CDR3 loop spans 13 amino acids. The ends were cut back, 0 bases at V and 6 bases at J, with 8 bases in the middle. Germline CDR1 reads KGHSH; CDR2 reads LQKENI. In nucleotides, the CDR3 is TGTGCCAGCTCACCACCTAGCCTCTCTGAAGCTTTCTTT. Its translation is CASSPPSLSEAFF.

This sequence joins TRBV21-1 and TRBJ2-7; no DNA check was done on the table's D call, TRBD1. TRBV21-1 is noted as a pseudogene. The CDR3 spans 16 residues. CDR3 sequence: CASSSMVRQTAYEQYF. In DNA form, the CDR3 reads TGTGCCAGCAGCTCAATGGTTCGACAGACAGCCTACGAGCAGTACTTC.

The genes are TRBV10-3 and TRBJ2-1, with 10 bases aligning to TRBD2. CDR1 and CDR2 from the germline V gene are ENHRY and SYGVKD. This CDR3 comprises 15 residues. The trim removed 3 bases at V and 2 bases at J, leaving 1 base unmatched. Here the CDR3 reads CAISESGRAYNEQFF. DNA for the CDR3: TGTGCCATCAGTGAAAGCGGGAGGGCCTACAATGAGCAGTTCTTC.

The chain carries TRBV16 and TRBJ1-5; D not certain. The germline CDR1 and CDR2 sequences are KGHSY and FQNENV. CDR3 length equals 14 residues. V shed 6 bases and J shed 0 bases, with 9 bases lying between them. The CDR3 nucleotides are TGTGCCAGCAGTCGTCGTAATAGCAATCAGCCCCAGCATTTT. Its translation is CASSRRNSNQPQHF.

CDR3 DNA sequence: TGCAGCGTTGGTTCGGGGGGGACAGCTTACGAGCAGTACTTC. It yields the protein CSVGSGGTAYEQYF. This rearrangement joins TRBV29-1 to TRBJ2-7; D perhaps matches TRBD2 (8 bases). Trimming took off 4 bases at V and 4 bases at J, with 17 bases between the two ends. The CDR3 spans 14 residues. Germline V lookup: CDR1 SQVTM, CDR2 ANQGSEA.

The genes are TRBV5-1 and TRBJ2-7; no definite D call. V was pared by 0 bases and J by 3 bases, with 10 bases between. Germline lookup yields CDR1 SGHRS and CDR2 YFSETQ. This CDR3 contains 14 residues. Here the CDR3 reads CASSLARSGYEQYF. In nucleotides, the CDR3 is TGCGCCAGCAGCTTGGCAAGGTCTGGCTACGAGCAGTACTTC.

The genes are TRBV5-1 and TRBJ1-2; D may be TRBD1 (5 bases). Germline values: CDR1 SGHRS, CDR2 YFSETQ. CDR3 length: 14 residues. The V end was cut by 5 bases, the J end by 4 bases, with 15 bases between. The CDR3 DNA follows: TGCGCCAGCAGGCGGGCCCAGGGCGGCTATGGCTACACCTTC. It specifies CASRRAQGGYGYTF. Full variable domain (outside the CDR3, taken from reference TRBV5-1 and TRBJ1-2): KAGVTQTPRYLIKTRGQQVTLSCSPISGHRSVSWYQQTPGQGLQFLFEYFSETQRNKGNFPGRFSGRQFSNSRSEMNVSTLELGDSALYLCASRRAQGGYGYTFGSGTRLTVV.

The chain couples TRBV29-1 to TRBJ1-1; D call uncertain. Germline V gives CDR1 SQVTM, CDR2 ANQGSEA. V was trimmed by 6 bases and J by 8 bases, leaving 19 bases between them. This CDR3 has 13 amino acids. The CDR3 reads CSVLTDTLVEAFF. The CDR3 DNA follows: TGCAGCGTCTTGACGGATACACTTGTCGAAGCTTTCTTT.

The chain combines TRBV6-6 with TRBJ1-1; weak D call: TRBD1 (6 bases). Trimming stripped 7 bases from V and 4 bases from J, with 13 bases between. The germline V gene encodes CDR1 MNHNY and CDR2 SVGAGI (reference sequence). This CDR3 has 13 residues. This chain's CDR3 is CASTKQGSTEAFF. The DNA of the CDR3 is TGTGCCAGCACTAAACAGGGTAGCACTGAAGCTTTCTTT.

The chain carries TRBV4-1 and TRBJ2-7, with 10 bases aligning to TRBD1. V dropped 3 bases and J dropped 5; count of bases not matched to a gene: 4. Per the germline V gene, CDR1 is MGHRA and CDR2 is YSYEKL. This CDR3 comprises 14 residues. The DNA for the CDR3 is TGCGCCAGCAGCCAGAGAGGGACAGGGGACGAGCAGTACTTC. Protein product: CASSQRGTGDEQYF.

This chain joins TRBV15 and TRBJ1-1; D gene unclear. Germline V lookup: CDR1 LNHNV, CDR2 YYDKDF (reference sequence). The CDR3 runs to 14 residues. Trimming took 0 bases from V and 1 from J, leaving 6 bases between them. The CDR3 loop reads CATSREPKNTEAFF. In DNA form, the CDR3 reads TGTGCCACCAGCAGAGAACCAAAGAACACTGAAGCTTTCTTT. The full variable domain, completed using reference TRBV15 and TRBJ1-1, is DAMVIQNPRYQVTQFGKPVTLSCSQTLNHNVMYWYQQKSSQAPKLLFHYYDKDFNNEADTPDNFQSRRPNTSFCFLDIRSPGLGDTAMYLCATSREPKNTEAFFGQGTRLTVV.

The chain employs TRBV27 and TRBJ2-7; TRBD2 is a possible D gene (5 bases). Between the trimmed V and J ends, which lost 2 bases and 2 bases, there was a span of 10 bases. CDR3 size: 14 residues. The germline CDR1 and CDR2 sequences are MNHEY and SMNVEV (reference sequence). CDR3 sequence reads: CASSLRTSAYEQYF. The DNA of the CDR3 is TGTGCCAGCAGTTTACGGACTTCTGCCTACGAGCAGTACTTC.